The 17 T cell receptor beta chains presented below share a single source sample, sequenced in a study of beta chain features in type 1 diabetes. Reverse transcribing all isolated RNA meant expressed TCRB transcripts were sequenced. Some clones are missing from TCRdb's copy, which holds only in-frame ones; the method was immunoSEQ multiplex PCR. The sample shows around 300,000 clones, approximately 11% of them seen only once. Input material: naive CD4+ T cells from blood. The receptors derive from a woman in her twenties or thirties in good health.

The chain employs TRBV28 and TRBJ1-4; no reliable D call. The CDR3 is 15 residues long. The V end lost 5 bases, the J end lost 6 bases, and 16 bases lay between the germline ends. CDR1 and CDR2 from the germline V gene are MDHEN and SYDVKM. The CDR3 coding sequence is TGTGCCAGCAGTCCCCAGGCCGCGCCGGATGAAAAACTGTTTTTT. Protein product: CASSPQAAPDEKLFF.

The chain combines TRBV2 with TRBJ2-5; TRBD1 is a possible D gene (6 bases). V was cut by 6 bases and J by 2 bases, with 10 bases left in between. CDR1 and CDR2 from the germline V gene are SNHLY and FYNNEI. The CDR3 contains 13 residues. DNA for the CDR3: TGTGCCAGCAGACGCAGGGGACAAGAGACCCAGTACTTC. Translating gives CASRRRGQETQYF.

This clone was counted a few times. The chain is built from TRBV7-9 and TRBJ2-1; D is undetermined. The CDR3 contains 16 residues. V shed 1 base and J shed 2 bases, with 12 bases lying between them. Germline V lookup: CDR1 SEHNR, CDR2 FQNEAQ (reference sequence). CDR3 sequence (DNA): TGTGCCAGCAGCTTAGGACTCGTCGGCCCCTACAATGAGCAGTTCTTC. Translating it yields CASSLGLVGPYNEQFF.

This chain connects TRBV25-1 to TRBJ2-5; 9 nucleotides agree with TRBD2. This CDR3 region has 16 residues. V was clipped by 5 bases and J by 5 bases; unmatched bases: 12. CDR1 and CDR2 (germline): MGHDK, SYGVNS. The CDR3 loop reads CASSYSGRMAGETQYF. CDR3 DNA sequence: TGTGCCAGCAGTTACAGCGGGAGGATGGCGGGGGAGACCCAGTACTTC.

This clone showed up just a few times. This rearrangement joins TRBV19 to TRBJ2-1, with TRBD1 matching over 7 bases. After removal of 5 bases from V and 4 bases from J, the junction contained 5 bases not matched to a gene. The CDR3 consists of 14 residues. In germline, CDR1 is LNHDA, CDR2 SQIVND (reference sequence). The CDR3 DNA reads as TGTGCCAGTAGTGGGACAGACATTTACAATGAGCAGTTCTTC. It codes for CASSGTDIYNEQFF.

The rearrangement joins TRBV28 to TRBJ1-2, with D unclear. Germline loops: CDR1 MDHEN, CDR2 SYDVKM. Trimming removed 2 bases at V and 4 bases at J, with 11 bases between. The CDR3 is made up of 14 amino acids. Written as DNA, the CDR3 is TGTGCCAGCAGTTTAAATCGGGTCCTCTATGGCTACACCTTC. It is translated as CASSLNRVLYGYTF.

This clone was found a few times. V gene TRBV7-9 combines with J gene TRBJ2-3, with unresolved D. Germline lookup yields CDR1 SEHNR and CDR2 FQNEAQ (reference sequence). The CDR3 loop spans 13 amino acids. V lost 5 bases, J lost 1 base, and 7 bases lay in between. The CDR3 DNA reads TGTGCCAGCAGCCCCCCAGGCACAGATACGCAGTATTTT. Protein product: CASSPPGTDTQYF. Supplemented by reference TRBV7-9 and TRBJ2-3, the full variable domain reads DTGVSQNPRHKITKRGQNVTFRCDPISEHNRLYWYRQTLGQGPEFLTYFQNEAQLEKSRLLSDRFSAERPKGSFSTLEIQRTEQGDSAMYLCASSPPGTDTQYFGPGTRLTVL.

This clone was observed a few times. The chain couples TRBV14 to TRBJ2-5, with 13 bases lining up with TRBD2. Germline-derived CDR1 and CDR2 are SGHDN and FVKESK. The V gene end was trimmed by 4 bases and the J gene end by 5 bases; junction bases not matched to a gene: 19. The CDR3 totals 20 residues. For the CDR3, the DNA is TGTGCCAGCAGCCGAAGGACAGGGGGTTATGGACTAGCGGGAGTGGAGACCCAGTACTTC. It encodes CASSRRTGGYGLAGVETQYF. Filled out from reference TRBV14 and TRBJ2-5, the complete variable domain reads EAGVTQFPSHSVIEKGQTVTLRCDPISGHDNLYWYRRVMGKEIKFLLHFVKESKQDESGMPNNRFLAERTGGTYSTLKVQPAELEDSGVYFCASSRRTGGYGLAGVETQYFGPGTRLLVL.

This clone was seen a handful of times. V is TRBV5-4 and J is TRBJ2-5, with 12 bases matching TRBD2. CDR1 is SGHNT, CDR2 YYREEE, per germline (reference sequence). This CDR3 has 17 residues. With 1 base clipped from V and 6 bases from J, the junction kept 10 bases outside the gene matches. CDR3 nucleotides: TGTGCCAGCAGCTTGATTTCGCTAGCGGGAGGGCCAAAGACCCAGTACTTC. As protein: CASSLISLAGGPKTQYF.

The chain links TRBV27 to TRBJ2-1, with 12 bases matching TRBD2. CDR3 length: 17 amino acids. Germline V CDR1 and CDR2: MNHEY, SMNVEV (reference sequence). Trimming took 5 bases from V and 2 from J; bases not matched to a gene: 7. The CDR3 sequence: CASSDGTSGLAYNEQFF. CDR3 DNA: TGTGCCAGCAGTGACGGGACTAGCGGGCTAGCCTACAATGAGCAGTTCTTC.

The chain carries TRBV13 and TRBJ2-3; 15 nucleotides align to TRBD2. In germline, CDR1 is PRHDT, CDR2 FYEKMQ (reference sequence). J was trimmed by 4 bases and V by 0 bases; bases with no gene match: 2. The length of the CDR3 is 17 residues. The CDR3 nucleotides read TGTGCCAGCAGCTTAGGAGGGACTAGCGGGAGGCCAGATACGCAGTATTTT. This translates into CASSLGGTSGRPDTQYF.

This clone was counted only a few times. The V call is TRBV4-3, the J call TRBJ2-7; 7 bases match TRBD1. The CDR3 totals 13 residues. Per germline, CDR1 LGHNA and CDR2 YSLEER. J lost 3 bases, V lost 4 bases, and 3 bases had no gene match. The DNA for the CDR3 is TGCGCCAGCAGCCGGGACAGCTACTACGAGCAGTACTTC. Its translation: CASSRDSYYEQYF.

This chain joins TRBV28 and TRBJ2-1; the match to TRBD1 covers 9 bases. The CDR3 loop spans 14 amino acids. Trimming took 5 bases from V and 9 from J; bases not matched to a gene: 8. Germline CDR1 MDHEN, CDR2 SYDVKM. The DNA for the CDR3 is TGTGCCAGCAGTCCCCGGGACAGGGATGGTGAGCAGTTCTTC. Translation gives CASSPRDRDGEQFF.

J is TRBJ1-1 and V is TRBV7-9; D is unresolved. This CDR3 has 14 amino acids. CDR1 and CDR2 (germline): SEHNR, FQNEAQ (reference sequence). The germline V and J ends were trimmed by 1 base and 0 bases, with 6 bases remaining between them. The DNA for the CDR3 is TGTGCCAGCAGCTTAGGCGCTATGAACACTGAAGCTTTCTTT. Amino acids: CASSLGAMNTEAFF.

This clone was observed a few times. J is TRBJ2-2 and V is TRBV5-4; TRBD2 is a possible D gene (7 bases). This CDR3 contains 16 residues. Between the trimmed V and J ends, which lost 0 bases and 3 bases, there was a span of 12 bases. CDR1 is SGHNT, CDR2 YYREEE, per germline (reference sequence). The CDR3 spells CASSLVRGADTGELFF. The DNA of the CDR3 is TGTGCCAGCAGCTTGGTTCGGGGGGCAGACACCGGGGAGCTGTTTTTT. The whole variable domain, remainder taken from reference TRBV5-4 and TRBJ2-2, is ETGVTQSPTHLIKTRGQQVTLRCSSQSGHNTVSWYQQALGQGPQFIFQYYREEENGRGNFPPRFSGLQFPNYSSELNVNALELDDSALYLCASSLVRGADTGELFFGEGSRLTVL.

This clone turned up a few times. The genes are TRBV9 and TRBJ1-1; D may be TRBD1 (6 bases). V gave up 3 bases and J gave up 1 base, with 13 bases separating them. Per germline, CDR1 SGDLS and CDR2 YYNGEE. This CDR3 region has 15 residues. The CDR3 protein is CASSAWDTRNTEAFF. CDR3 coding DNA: TGTGCCAGCAGCGCCTGGGACACCCGGAACACTGAAGCTTTCTTT.

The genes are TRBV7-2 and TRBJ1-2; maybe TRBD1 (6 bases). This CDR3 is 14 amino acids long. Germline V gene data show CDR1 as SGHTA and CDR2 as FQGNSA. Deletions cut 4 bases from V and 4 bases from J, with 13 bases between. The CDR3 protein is CASSSYRETYGYTF. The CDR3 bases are TGTGCCAGCAGCTCCTACAGGGAGACCTATGGCTACACCTTC.